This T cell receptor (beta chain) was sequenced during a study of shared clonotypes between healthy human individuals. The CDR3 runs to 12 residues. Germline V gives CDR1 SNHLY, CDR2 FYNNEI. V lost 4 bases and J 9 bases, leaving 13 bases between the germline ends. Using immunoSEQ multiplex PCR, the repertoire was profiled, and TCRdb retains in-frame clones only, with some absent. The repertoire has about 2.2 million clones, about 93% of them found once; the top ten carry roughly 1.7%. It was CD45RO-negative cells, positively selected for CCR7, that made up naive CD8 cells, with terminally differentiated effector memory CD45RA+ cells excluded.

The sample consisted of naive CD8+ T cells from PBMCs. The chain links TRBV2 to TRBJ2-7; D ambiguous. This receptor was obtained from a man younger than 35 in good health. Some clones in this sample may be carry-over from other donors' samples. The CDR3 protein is CASSVVLRAQYF. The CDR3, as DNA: TGTGCCAGCAGTGTTGTTCTCCGGGCGCAGTACTTC.